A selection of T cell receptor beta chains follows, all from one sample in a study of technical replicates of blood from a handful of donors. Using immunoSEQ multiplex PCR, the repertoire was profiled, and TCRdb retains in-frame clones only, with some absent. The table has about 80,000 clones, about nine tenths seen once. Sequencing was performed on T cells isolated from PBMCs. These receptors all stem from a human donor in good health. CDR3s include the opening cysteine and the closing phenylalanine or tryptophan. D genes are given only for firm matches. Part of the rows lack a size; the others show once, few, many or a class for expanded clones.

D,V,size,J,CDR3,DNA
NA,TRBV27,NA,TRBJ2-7,CASRSGTYEQYF,TGTGCCAGCAGATCCGGGACCTACGAGCAGTACTTC
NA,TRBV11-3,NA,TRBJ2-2,CASSYRTGELFF,TGTGCCAGCAGCTACAGAACCGGGGAGCTGTTTTTT
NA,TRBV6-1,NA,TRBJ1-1,CASRIGGTEAFF,TGTGCCAGCAGAATAGGGGGCACTGAAGCTTTCTTT
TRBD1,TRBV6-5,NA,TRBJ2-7,CASSYSYRGSYEQYF,TGTGCCAGCAGTTACAGTTACAGGGGTTCCTACGAGCAGTACTTC
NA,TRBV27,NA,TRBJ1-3,CASSLDRGRNTIYF,TGTGCCAGCAGCCTAGACAGAGGCCGAAACACCATATATTTT
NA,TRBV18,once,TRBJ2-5,CASSAGRDQETQYF,TGTGCCAGCTCGGCCGGACGGGATCAAGAGACCCAGTACTTC
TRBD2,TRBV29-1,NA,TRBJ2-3,CSVGGRLSDTQYF,TGCAGCGTTGGCGGGAGGTTGTCAGATACGCAGTATTTT
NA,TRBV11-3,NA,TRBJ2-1,CASSLGGAGAGEQFF,TGTGCCAGCAGCTTAGGCGGGGCTGGGGCGGGTGAGCAGTTCTTC
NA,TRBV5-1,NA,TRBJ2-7,CASSWGQDERERYEQYF,TGCGCCAGCAGCTGGGGCCAAGACGAGCGAGAACGATACGAGCAGTACTTC
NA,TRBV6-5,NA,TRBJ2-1,CASSLNLYNEQFF,TGTGCCAGCAGTTTAAATTTGTACAATGAGCAGTTCTTC
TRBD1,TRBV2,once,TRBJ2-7,CASSPWGQGTFYEQYF,TGTGCCAGCAGTCCATGGGGACAGGGGACTTTCTACGAGCAGTACTTC
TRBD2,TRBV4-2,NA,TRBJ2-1,CASSQRPAGLVPTHEQFF,TGTGCCAGCAGCCAGAGACCTGCCGGACTAGTACCGACGCATGAGCAGTTCTTC
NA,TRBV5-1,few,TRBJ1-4,CASTGGTNEKLFF,TGCGCCAGTACAGGCGGTACTAATGAAAAACTGTTTTTT
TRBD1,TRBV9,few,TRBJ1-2,CASSEGQGAGYTF,TGTGCCAGCAGCGAGGGACAGGGGGCTGGCTACACCTTC
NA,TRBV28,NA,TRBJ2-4,CASSPPDRNIQYF,TGTGCCAGCAGCCCCCCGGACAGAAACATTCAGTACTTC
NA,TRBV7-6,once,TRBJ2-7,CASSFSGHSPTGSYEQYF,TGTGCCAGCAGCTTTTCTGGTCACTCCCCTACGGGCTCCTACGAGCAGTACTTC
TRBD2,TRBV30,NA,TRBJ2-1,CAWVQSGRPDEQFF,TGTGCCTGGGTTCAGAGCGGGAGGCCGGATGAGCAGTTCTTC
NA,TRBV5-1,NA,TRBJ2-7,CASSFPSANEQYF,TGCGCCAGCAGCTTCCCTAGCGCCAACGAGCAGTACTTC
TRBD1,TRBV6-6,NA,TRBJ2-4,CASTLHRGPKNIQYF,TGTGCCAGCACCCTACACAGGGGACCCAAAAACATTCAGTACTTC
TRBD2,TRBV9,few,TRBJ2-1,CASSVGTSGYNEQFF,TGTGCCAGCAGCGTAGGGACTAGCGGTTACAATGAGCAGTTCTTC
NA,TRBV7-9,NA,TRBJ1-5,CASSPDTYHSNQPQHF,TGTGCCAGCAGCCCGGACACCTACCATAGCAATCAGCCCCAGCATTTT
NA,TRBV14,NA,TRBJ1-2,CASSATGQNYGYTF,TGTGCCAGCAGCGCCACCGGTCAAAACTATGGCTACACCTTC
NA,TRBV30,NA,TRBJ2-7,CAWSRLSYEQYF,TGTGCCTGGAGTAGACTATCCTACGAGCAGTACTTC
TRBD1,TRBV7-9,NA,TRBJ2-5,CASSLTDRVGQETQYF,TGTGCCAGCAGCTTGACGGACAGGGTTGGGCAAGAGACCCAGTACTTC